This T cell receptor beta chain is drawn from a study of blood T cell repertoires in COVID-19. On the study more broadly: Sites in the United States, Italy and Spain provided acute and convalescent COVID-19 samples. Nucleic acid was either cDNA or gDNA, and it came from T cells, B-cell-depleted T cells, or PBMCs.

In its sample, this clone was seen once. How the authors handled the data: Counts of nucleated cells, estimated from reference gene primer amplification, were obtained. The assay was immunoSEQ multiplex PCR, and TCRdb's table has in-frame clones only and misses some. Clone size and V and J calls were adopted from that table, with D and trimming inferred from the DNA. Seen here are over 90,000 clones, about 87% observed once, and the top ten hold approximately 13%. V was clipped by 9 bases and J by 6 bases, with 27 bases between them. Germline CDR1 is KGHSH and CDR2 is LQKENI. This CDR3 is 17 amino acids long.

V gene TRBV18 combines with J gene TRBJ2-1; D is possibly TRBD1 (6 bases). Sequenced sample: peripheral blood. This sequence was found in a human donor in a cohort sampled during active or convalescent COVID-19. The CDR3 protein is CASAISLDSARGNEQFF. CDR3 coding DNA: TGTGCCAGTGCCATCTCCCTGGACAGCGCACGGGGCAATGAGCAGTTCTTC. The whole variable domain, remainder taken from reference TRBV18 and TRBJ2-1, is NAGVMQNPRHLVRRRGQEARLRCSPMKGHSHVYWYRQLPEEGLKFMVYLQKENIIDESGMPKERFSAEFPKEGPSILRIQQVVRGDSAAYFCASAISLDSARGNEQFFGPGTRLTVL.